Listed below are T cell receptor beta chains from one sample, sequenced in a study of cytomegalovirus exposure and HLA in healthy donors. The data were produced by immunoSEQ multiplex PCR, yet TCRdb's version contains in-frame clones alone and is incomplete. Found here are fewer than 200,000 clones, around 83% of them singletons; the top ten hold less than 2.5%. The sample consisted of PBMCs. Receptor source: a man aged 18 to 29 in good health and CMV-seropositive. Each CDR3 is given with its conserved first and last residue. Each record gives: V gene, J gene, CDR3 length, D gene, clone size, CDR3 protein, CDR3 DNA. A D gene is named only where the DNA matches it firmly. Clone sizes are given selectively: once, few, many, or a class where the clone is expanded.

V: TRBV2; J: TRBJ2-5; length: 13; D: NA; size: NA; CDR3: CASSAEGRETQYF; DNA: TGTGCCAGCAGTGCCGAAGGGAGAGAGACCCAGTACTTC
V: TRBV4-2; J: TRBJ2-7; length: 16; D: NA; size: NA; CDR3: CASSQVWDKRGYEQYF; DNA: TGTGCCAGCAGCCAAGTATGGGACAAAAGGGGGTACGAGCAGTACTTC
V: TRBV6-6; J: TRBJ2-7; length: 16; D: NA; size: NA; CDR3: CASNEPGASATYEQYF; DNA: TGTGCCAGCAACGAACCCGGGGCTAGCGCTACCTACGAGCAGTACTTC
V: TRBV5-1; J: TRBJ2-1; length: 16; D: TRBD2; size: NA; CDR3: CASSSIAGISYNEQFF; DNA: TGCGCCAGCAGCTCGATAGCGGGGATCTCCTACAATGAGCAGTTCTTC
V: TRBV5-1; J: TRBJ1-6; length: 14; D: NA; size: NA; CDR3: CASSLVGTNSPLHF; DNA: TGCGCCAGCAGCTTGGTGGGGACAAATTCACCCCTCCACTTT
V: TRBV5-1; J: TRBJ2-7; length: 14; D: NA; size: NA; CDR3: CASSLDGQSYEQYF; DNA: TGCGCCAGCAGCTTAGATGGACAGTCCTACGAGCAGTACTTC
V: TRBV30; J: TRBJ1-6; length: 15; D: TRBD1; size: NA; CDR3: CAWRPRTGWDSPLHF; DNA: TGTGCCTGGAGACCTAGGACAGGATGGGATTCACCCCTCCACTTT
V: TRBV5-6; J: TRBJ2-5; length: 13; D: NA; size: NA; CDR3: CASSWTGEETQYF; DNA: TGTGCCAGCAGCTGGACGGGGGAAGAGACCCAGTACTTC
V: TRBV6-6; J: TRBJ2-3; length: 14; D: NA; size: NA; CDR3: CASSYVASTDTQYF; DNA: TGTGCCAGCAGTTACGTGGCTAGCACAGATACGCAGTATTTT
V: TRBV7-9; J: TRBJ1-1; length: 12; D: NA; size: many; CDR3: CASSLINTEAFF; DNA: TGTGCCAGCAGCTTAATAAACACTGAAGCTTTCTTT
V: TRBV6-5; J: TRBJ1-3; length: 15; D: NA; size: NA; CDR3: CASSQSSRGGNTIYF; DNA: TGTGCCAGCAGTCAATCCAGTCGCGGTGGAAACACCATATATTTT
V: TRBV19; J: TRBJ2-1; length: 15; D: TRBD2; size: once; CDR3: CASSNSGSGYNEQFF; DNA: TGTGCCAGTAGCAATAGCGGGTCGGGCTACAATGAGCAGTTCTTC
V: TRBV9; J: TRBJ2-7; length: 16; D: TRBD1; size: NA; CDR3: CASSIHWTGGRYEQYF; DNA: TGTGCCAGCAGCATCCACTGGACAGGGGGAAGGTACGAGCAGTACTTC
V: TRBV19; J: TRBJ1-2; length: 14; D: NA; size: NA; CDR3: CASSIWQGMSGYTF; DNA: TGTGCCAGTAGTATATGGCAGGGTATGAGTGGCTACACCTTC
V: TRBV9; J: TRBJ2-5; length: 16; D: NA; size: NA; CDR3: CASSVAGGRGEETQYF; DNA: TGTGCCAGCAGCGTAGCAGGGGGTAGGGGGGAAGAGACCCAGTACTTC
V: TRBV7-6; J: TRBJ2-3; length: 15; D: TRBD2; size: few; CDR3: CASSVNLAGTDTQYF; DNA: TGTGCCAGCAGCGTAAACCTAGCGGGCACAGATACGCAGTATTTT
V: TRBV29-1; J: TRBJ1-2; length: 11; D: NA; size: NA; CDR3: CSVEGTDGYTF; DNA: TGCAGCGTTGAAGGGACAGATGGCTACACCTTC
V: TRBV11-2; J: TRBJ1-1; length: 13; D: TRBD1; size: NA; CDR3: CASSFTGATEAFF; DNA: TGTGCCAGCAGCTTCACAGGGGCCACTGAAGCTTTCTTT
V: TRBV4-1; J: TRBJ2-5; length: 17; D: TRBD2; size: NA; CDR3: CASSQGRLAGVGETQYF; DNA: TGCGCCAGCAGCCAAGGCAGACTAGCGGGGGTGGGAGAGACCCAGTACTTC
V: TRBV7-2; J: TRBJ2-5; length: 16; D: TRBD2; size: NA; CDR3: CASSFLAGGVQETQYF; DNA: TGTGCCAGCAGCTTCCTAGCGGGGGGAGTCCAAGAGACCCAGTACTTC
V: TRBV6-6; J: TRBJ1-6; length: 16; D: TRBD1; size: few; CDR3: CASSYGQGTPGSPLHF; DNA: TGTGCCAGCAGTTACGGACAGGGCACTCCGGGGTCACCCCTCCACTTT
V: TRBV25-1; J: TRBJ2-1; length: 14; D: TRBD2; size: NA; CDR3: CASRTSGSYNEQFF; DNA: TGTGCCAGTAGGACTAGCGGCTCCTACAATGAGCAGTTCTTC
V: TRBV30; J: TRBJ1-6; length: 15; D: TRBD1; size: NA; CDR3: CAWSPGTGVNSPLHF; DNA: TGTGCCTGGAGTCCGGGGACAGGGGTGAATTCACCCCTCCACTTT
V: TRBV7-7; J: TRBJ1-6; length: 15; D: TRBD1; size: NA; CDR3: CASSPGDSPNSPLHF; DNA: TGTGCCAGCAGCCCCGGGGACAGCCCTAATTCACCCCTCCACTTT
V: TRBV5-1; J: TRBJ1-2; length: 15; D: NA; size: NA; CDR3: CASSKEAPGDYGYTF; DNA: TGCGCCAGCAGCAAGGAGGCCCCAGGGGACTATGGCTACACCTTC
V: TRBV12-5; J: TRBJ1-2; length: 12; D: NA; size: NA; CDR3: CASGETGRGYTF; DNA: TGTGCTAGTGGTGAAACAGGGCGCGGCTACACCTTC
V: TRBV5-8; J: TRBJ2-7; length: 15; D: NA; size: NA; CDR3: CASSPGRGNLYEQYF; DNA: TGTGCCAGCAGCCCAGGACGGGGAAACCTCTACGAGCAGTACTTC
V: TRBV11-2; J: TRBJ2-7; length: 15; D: NA; size: NA; CDR3: CASSVGQDTSYEQYF; DNA: TGTGCCAGCAGCGTAGGGCAAGACACCTCCTACGAGCAGTACTTC
V: TRBV4-3; J: TRBJ2-7; length: 15; D: TRBD2; size: few; CDR3: CASSQVAGGGYEQYF; DNA: TGCGCCAGCAGCCAAGTAGCGGGGGGGGGCTACGAGCAGTACTTC
V: TRBV13; J: TRBJ1-5; length: 16; D: NA; size: NA; CDR3: CASSSGGIIGNQPQHF; DNA: TGTGCCAGCAGTTCGGGAGGGATTATAGGCAATCAGCCCCAGCATTTT
V: TRBV7-6; J: TRBJ2-5; length: 14; D: NA; size: NA; CDR3: CASSGWDLGETQYF; DNA: TGTGCCAGCAGCGGATGGGACTTAGGAGAGACCCAGTACTTC
V: TRBV27; J: TRBJ2-5; length: 15; D: TRBD2; size: once; CDR3: CASSPTSGGLETQYF; DNA: TGTGCCAGCAGCCCGACTAGCGGGGGGCTAGAGACCCAGTACTTC
V: TRBV27; J: TRBJ2-3; length: 14; D: TRBD1; size: once; CDR3: CASKWDRGPDTQYF; DNA: TGTGCCAGCAAATGGGACAGGGGACCAGATACGCAGTATTTT
V: TRBV11-2; J: TRBJ2-6; length: 19; D: NA; size: NA; CDR3: CASSRDRSLPNSGANGLTF; DNA: TGTGCCAGCAGCCGAGACAGATCCCTTCCTAACTCTGGGGCCAACGGCCTGACTTTC
V: TRBV9; J: TRBJ1-3; length: 15; D: TRBD1; size: NA; CDR3: CASSPGTGSGNTIYF; DNA: TGTGCCAGCAGCCCCGGGACAGGGTCCGGAAACACCATATATTTT
V: TRBV7-2; J: TRBJ1-2; length: 15; D: NA; size: once; CDR3: CASSLDLRAGYGYTF; DNA: TGTGCCAGCAGCTTAGATCTCAGGGCTGGCTATGGCTACACCTTC
V: TRBV7-9; J: TRBJ1-1; length: 12; D: NA; size: NA; CDR3: CASSLKGTEAFF; DNA: TGTGCCAGCAGCTTAAAGGGGACTGAAGCTTTCTTT
V: TRBV7-2; J: TRBJ2-3; length: 15; D: NA; size: NA; CDR3: CASSFDGRSTDTQYF; DNA: TGTGCCAGCAGCTTTGATGGCAGAAGCACAGATACGCAGTATTTT
V: TRBV5-4; J: TRBJ2-3; length: 12; D: NA; size: NA; CDR3: CASSLTDSTQYF; DNA: TGTGCCAGCAGCTTGACGGACTCCACGCAGTATTTT
V: TRBV30; J: TRBJ2-7; length: 14; D: TRBD2; size: NA; CDR3: CAWDPRGGGYEQYF; DNA: TGTGCCTGGGATCCTCGCGGGGGGGGCTACGAGCAGTACTTC
V: TRBV4-3; J: TRBJ1-1; length: 14; D: TRBD1; size: NA; CDR3: CASSQKAGGTEAFF; DNA: TGCGCCAGCAGCCAAAAAGCAGGGGGAACTGAAGCTTTCTTT
V: TRBV2; J: TRBJ2-5; length: 15; D: TRBD1; size: NA; CDR3: CASSHRDRGQETQYF; DNA: TGTGCCAGCAGTCACCGGGACAGGGGGCAAGAGACCCAGTACTTC
V: TRBV7-9; J: TRBJ1-1; length: 16; D: NA; size: NA; CDR3: CASITPTALMNTEAFF; DNA: TGTGCCAGCATCACCCCGACAGCTTTAATGAACACTGAAGCTTTCTTT
V: TRBV9; J: TRBJ2-2; length: 11; D: NA; size: NA; CDR3: CASSVNGELFF; DNA: TGTGCCAGCAGCGTCAACGGGGAGCTGTTTTTT